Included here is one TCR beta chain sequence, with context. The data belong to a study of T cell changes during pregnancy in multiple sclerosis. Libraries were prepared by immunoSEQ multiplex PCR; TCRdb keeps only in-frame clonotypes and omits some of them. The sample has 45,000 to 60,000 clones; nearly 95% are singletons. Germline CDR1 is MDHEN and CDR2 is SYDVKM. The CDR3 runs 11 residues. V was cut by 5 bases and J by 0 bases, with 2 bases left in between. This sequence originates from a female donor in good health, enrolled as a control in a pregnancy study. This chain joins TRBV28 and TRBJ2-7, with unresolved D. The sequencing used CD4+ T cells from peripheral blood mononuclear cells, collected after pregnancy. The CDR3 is CASSHSYEQYF. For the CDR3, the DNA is TGTGCCAGCAGTCACTCCTACGAGCAGTACTTC.